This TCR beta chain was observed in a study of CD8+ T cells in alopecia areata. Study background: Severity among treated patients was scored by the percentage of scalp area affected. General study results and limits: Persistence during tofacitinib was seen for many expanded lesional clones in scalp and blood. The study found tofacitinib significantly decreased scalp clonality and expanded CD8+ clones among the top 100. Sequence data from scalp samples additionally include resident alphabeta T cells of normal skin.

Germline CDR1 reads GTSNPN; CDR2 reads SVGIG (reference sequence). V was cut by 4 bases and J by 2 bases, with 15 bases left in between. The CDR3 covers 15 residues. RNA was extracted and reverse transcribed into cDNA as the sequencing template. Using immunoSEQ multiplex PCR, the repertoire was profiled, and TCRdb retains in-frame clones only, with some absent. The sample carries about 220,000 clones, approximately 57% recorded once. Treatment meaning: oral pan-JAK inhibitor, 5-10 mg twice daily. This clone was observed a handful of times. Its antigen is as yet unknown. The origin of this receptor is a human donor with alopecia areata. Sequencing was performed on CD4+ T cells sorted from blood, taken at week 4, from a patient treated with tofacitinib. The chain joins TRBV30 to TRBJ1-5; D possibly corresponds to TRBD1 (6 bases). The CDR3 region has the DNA TGTGCCTGGACCCCAGGGGCGGGTGGCAATCAGCCCCAGCATTTT. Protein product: CAWTPGAGGNQPQHF. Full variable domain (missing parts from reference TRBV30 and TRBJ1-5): SQTIHQWPATLVQPVGSPLSLECTVEGTSNPNLYWYRQAAGRGLQLLFYSVGIGQISSEVPQNLSASRPQDRQFILSSKKLLLSDSGFYLCAWTPGAGGNQPQHFGDGTRLSIL.